This T cell receptor beta chain was sequenced during a study of shared clonotypes between healthy human individuals (dated by TCRdb to 2018 to 2021). Describing the broader study: A few men and two women, aged 18 to 49 years, made up the cohort. To increase sequencing depth and limit assay-specific biases, TCR repertoire library preparation and sequencing were carried out by different laboratories using diverse techniques. The study deeply sequenced blood TCR repertoires of 5 or 6 healthy adults to estimate repertoire size and the extent of clonotype sharing between individuals. Leukapheresis yielded between about 0.8 and 8.9 billion PBMCs per donor. For each donor, CD4 naive and CD4 memory were each given three plates, CD8 naive was given two plates, and CD8 memory was given one plate. Study-wide findings and limitations: Larger estimated clonotype richness was generally found for naive subsets than for memory subsets. Incomplete sequencing was indicated by rarefaction of sorted-subset datasets, despite the large sequencing depth. Because the study included a small number of donors, the genetic and exposure-history diversity represented was limited. Sharing across a few donors was observed for approximately 5% of naive CD4, 3.5% of naive CD8, roughly 2.4% of memory CD4, and 0.4% of memory CD8 clonotypes. Compared with non-shared clonotypes, the clonotypes found in all four sorted-subset donors had higher generation probabilities. Sampling was restricted to blood, and TCR repertoires in tissue are likely to differ from TCR repertoires in blood. Based on pairwise subsampling, the degree of clonotype sharing among donors was expected to be affected by sequencing depth.

Using the deep immunoSEQ assay, multiplex PCR amplified TCR CDR3 regions from genomic DNA. Genomic DNA extracted from each cell subset was distributed evenly over all wells of several immunoSEQ 96-well plates, and each plate served as one replicate. For sorted subsets, approximately 200 ng of genomic DNA, equivalent to 25,000 to 35,000 T cell genomes, went into each replicate PCR. Purified libraries were quantified with a Qubit 3.0 fluorometer, sized on a Bioanalyzer 2100, and re-quantified with the KAPA Library Quantification kit. Every immunoSEQ 96-well plate was sequenced on a separate single-read 150-cycle Illumina NextSeq 550 flow cell. The study's processing was this. Because the immunoSEQ output included only junctional sequences and no quality scores, the filtering could not be the same as the filtering used for full-length reads. To assign V/J genes and CDR3, sequences were annotated using PyIR, a Python wrapper for IgBLAST v1.9, with IMGT germline references. Reads were filtered out if the reads had weak V/J assignments (E-value above 1e-6), no CDR3, stop codons, out-of-frame junctions, or ambiguous translated residues. V3J clonotypes were defined as sequences sharing an identical inferred V gene, J gene, and CDR3 amino acid sequence. Percentage overlap between repertoires was calculated by dividing the number of shared unique clonotypes by the size of the smaller repertoire. Repertoire richness was assessed with RTK rarefaction, the Chao1 estimator, and Recon v2.1 estimates of unobserved clonotypes. For all TCRbeta clonotypes obtained by the gDNA method from a few donors, generation probabilities were computed with OLGA. TCRdb limited this immuneACCESS table to in-frame rearrangements with V and J called. A share of clones is missing; checked studies link under half to unresolved V genes, and the rest is unexplained. V, J and clone size reflect that table, while D and trimming were determined from the DNA. For this sample there are approximately 2.4 million clones; approximately 96% appear just once. The top ten constitute roughly 0.13% of the sample.

As to this clone: Its antigen is not yet known. No much larger clonotype is one base removed from it; base qualities were not supplied.

Donors were healthy HIV-negative adults with no recently reported acute infections or vaccinations. Every donor was a Caucasian adult residing in Nashville, Tennessee, USA. CD4+ T cells were enriched by magnetic negative selection, after which naive cells were positively selected on CD45RA and the negative fraction was taken as the memory subset. Blood was collected by leukapheresis, and PBMCs were isolated by Ficoll-Histopaque density gradient centrifugation and then cryopreserved in liquid nitrogen vapor phase. Analytical flow cytometry was used to check the purity and quantity of every magnetically sorted T cell population. Genomic DNA was isolated from each sorted fraction and quantified by UV absorbance on a Nanodrop 2000c. The receptor comes from a man in his late teens or twenties in good health. Material: naive CD4+ T cells sorted from blood. The label giving this sample's cell subset or site can be read as: CD45RA+ positively selected.

The CDR3 has the sequence CASSSPRASYNEQFF. The bases read TGTGCCAGCAGCTCCCCCCGGGCCTCCTACAATGAGCAGTTCTTC. In this chain, TRBV11-3 is recombined with TRBJ2-1, with no D gene named confidently. Trimming costs V 4 bases and J 0 bases, and their ends lie 10 bases apart. From its cysteine to its phenylalanine, the CDR3 spans 15 amino acids. Only the CDR3 portion is preserved as DNA: 45 bases, with reading frame beginning at the first base. Based on the germline V gene, the CDR1 and CDR2 sequences are SGHNT and YENEEA.